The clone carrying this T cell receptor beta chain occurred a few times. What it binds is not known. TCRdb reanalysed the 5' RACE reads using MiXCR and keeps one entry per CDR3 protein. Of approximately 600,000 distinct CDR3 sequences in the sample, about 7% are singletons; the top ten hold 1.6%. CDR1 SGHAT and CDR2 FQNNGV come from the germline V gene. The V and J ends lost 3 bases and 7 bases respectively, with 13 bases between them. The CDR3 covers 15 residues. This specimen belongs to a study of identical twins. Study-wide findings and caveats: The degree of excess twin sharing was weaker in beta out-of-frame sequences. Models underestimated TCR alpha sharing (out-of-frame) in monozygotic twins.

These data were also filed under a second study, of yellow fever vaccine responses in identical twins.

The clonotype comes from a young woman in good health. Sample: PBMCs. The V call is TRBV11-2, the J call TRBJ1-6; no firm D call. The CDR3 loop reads CASSLGVGGNSPLHF. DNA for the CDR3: TGTGCCAGCAGCTTGGGAGTAGGAGGGAATTCACCCCTCCACTTT.